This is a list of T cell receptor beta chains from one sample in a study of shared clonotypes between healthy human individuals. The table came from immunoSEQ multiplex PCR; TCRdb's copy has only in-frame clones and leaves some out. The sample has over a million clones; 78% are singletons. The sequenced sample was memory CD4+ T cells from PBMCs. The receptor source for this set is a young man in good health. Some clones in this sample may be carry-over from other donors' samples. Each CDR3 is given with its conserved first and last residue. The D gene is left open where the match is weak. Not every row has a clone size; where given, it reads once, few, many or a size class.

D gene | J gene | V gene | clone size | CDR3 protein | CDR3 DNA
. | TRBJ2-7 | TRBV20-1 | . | CSATGPWEQYF | TGCAGTGCTACGGGCCCCTGGGAGCAGTACTTC
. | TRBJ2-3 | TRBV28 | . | CASSSSEIAGRDTQYF | TGTGCCAGCAGTTCATCGGAGATTGCCGGAAGGGATACGCAGTATTTT
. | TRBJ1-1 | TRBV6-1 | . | CASRGRGSTEAFF | TGTGCCAGCAGGGGTCGGGGCTCGACTGAAGCTTTCTTT
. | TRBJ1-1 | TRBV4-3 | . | CASSQDKRFTEAFF | TGCGCCAGCAGCCAAGACAAAAGGTTTACTGAAGCTTTCTTT
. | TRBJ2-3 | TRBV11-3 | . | CASSLRGADTQYF | TGTGCCAGCAGCTTAAGAGGTGCAGATACGCAGTATTTT
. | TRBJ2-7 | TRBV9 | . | CASSQGGGAYEQYF | TGTGCCAGCAGCCAGGGTGGTGGGGCCTACGAGCAGTACTTC
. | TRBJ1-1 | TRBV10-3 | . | CAISEYQNEAFF | TGTGCCATCAGTGAGTACCAGAATGAAGCTTTCTTT
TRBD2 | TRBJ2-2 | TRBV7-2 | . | CASSLVAGVRTGELFF | TGTGCCAGCAGCTTAGTAGCGGGAGTTCGGACCGGGGAGCTGTTTTTT
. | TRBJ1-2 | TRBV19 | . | CATAMVGYGYTF | TGTGCCACCGCTATGGTGGGCTATGGCTACACCTTC
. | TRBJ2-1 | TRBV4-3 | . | CASSQYFGPRGGQFF | TGCGCCAGCAGCCAATATTTCGGTCCCCGGGGCGGGCAGTTCTTC
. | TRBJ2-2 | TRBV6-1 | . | CASSAGTTNTGELFF | TGTGCCAGCAGTGCCGGGACCACGAACACCGGGGAGCTGTTTTTT
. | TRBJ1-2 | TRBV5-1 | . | CASASGTLGYGYTF | TGCGCCAGCGCATCCGGGACTTTGGGTTATGGCTACACCTTC
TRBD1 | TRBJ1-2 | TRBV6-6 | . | CASSSRGTGGSGYTF | TGTGCCAGCAGTTCCCGGGGGACAGGGGGATCTGGCTACACCTTC
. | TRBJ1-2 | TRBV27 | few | CASSLSGRSNGYGYTF | TGTGCCAGCAGTTTATCCGGGCGGTCGAATGGCTATGGCTACACCTTC
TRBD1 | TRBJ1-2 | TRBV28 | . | CASSKQGRVLHGYTF | TGTGCCAGCAGCAAACAGGGGAGGGTCTTGCATGGCTACACCTTC
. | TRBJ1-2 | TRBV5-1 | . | CASSLGIGALYGGYTF | TGCGCCAGCAGCTTGGGCATAGGAGCCTTGTATGGAGGCTACACCTTC
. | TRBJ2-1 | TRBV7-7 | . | CASSLGGHSSYNEQFF | TGTGCCAGCAGCTTAGGGGGACACAGCTCCTACAATGAGCAGTTCTTC
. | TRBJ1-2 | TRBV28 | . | CASMVSTAGYTF | TGTGCCAGCATGGTTAGTACTGCCGGCTACACCTTC